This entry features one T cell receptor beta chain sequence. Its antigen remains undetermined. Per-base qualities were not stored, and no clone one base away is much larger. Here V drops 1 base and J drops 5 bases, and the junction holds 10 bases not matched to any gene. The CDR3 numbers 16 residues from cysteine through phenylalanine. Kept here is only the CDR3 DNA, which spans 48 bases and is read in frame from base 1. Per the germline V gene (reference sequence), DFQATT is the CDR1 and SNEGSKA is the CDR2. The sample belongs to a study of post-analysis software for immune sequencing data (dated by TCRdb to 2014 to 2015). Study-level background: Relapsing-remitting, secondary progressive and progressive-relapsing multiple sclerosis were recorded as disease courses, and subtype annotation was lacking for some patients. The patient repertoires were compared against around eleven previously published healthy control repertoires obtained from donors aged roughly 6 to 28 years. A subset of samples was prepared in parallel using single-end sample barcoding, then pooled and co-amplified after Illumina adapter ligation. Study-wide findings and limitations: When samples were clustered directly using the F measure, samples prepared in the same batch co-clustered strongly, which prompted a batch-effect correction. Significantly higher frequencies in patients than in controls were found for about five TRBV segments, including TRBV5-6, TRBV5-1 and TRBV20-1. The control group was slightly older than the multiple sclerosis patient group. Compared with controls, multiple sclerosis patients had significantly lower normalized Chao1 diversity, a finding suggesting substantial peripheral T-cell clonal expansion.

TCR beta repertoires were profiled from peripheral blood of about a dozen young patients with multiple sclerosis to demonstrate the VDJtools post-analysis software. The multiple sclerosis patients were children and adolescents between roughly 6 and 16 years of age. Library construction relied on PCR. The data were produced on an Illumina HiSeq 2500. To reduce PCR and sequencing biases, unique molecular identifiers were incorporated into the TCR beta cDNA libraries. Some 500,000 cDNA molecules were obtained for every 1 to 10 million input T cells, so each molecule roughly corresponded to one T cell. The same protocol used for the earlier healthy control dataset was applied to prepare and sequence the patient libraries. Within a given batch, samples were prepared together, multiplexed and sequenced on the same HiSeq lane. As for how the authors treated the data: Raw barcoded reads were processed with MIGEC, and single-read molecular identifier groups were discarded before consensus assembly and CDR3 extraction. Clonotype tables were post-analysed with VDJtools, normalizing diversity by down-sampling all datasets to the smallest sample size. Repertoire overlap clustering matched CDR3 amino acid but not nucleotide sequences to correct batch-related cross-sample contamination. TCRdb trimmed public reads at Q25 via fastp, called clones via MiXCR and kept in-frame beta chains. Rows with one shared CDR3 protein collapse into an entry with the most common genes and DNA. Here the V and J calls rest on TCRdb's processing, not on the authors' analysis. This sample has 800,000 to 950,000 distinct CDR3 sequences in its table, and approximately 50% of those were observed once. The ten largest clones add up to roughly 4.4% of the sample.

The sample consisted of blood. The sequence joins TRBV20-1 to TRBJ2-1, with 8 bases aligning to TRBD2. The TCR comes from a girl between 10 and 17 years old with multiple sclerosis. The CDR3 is CSARGRGGVGDNEQFF. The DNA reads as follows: TGCAGTGCTAGAGGTCGGGGGGGAGTGGGCGACAATGAGCAGTTCTTC.